This T cell receptor (beta chain) was identified in a study of OX40 agonist ivuxolimab in advanced cancers. Study in general: Partial responses were achieved by three patients, of whom one had hepatocellular carcinoma and two had cutaneous melanoma.

Study outcomes and limitations: Expanded clones belonging to CD8+ T cells outnumbered, on average, those of CD4+.

TCRdb's table, derived via immunoSEQ multiplex PCR, lists solely in-frame clones and lacks some. The data show approximately 80,000 clones, about 90% seen once. Remarks on this clone: Its antigen is still unknown.

Trimming stripped 6 bases from V and 13 bases from J, with 16 bases between. Germline V gene sequence: CDR1 KGHSH, CDR2 LQKENI. The CDR3 has 13 residues. If patients had autoimmune disease history or systemic immunosuppression, they were excluded. V gene TRBV18 combines with J gene TRBJ1-6; D unresolved. Sample: CD4+ or CD8+ T cells sorted from blood, taken in a trial of the OX40 agonist ivuxolimab. This TCR was sampled from an adult with an advanced solid tumor such as melanoma, head and neck, liver or kidney cancer. CDR3 in DNA: TGTGCCAGCTCGCGCGAACGGTCGGAGCCCCTCCACTTT. This codes for CASSRERSEPLHF.